This is a list of T cell receptor beta chains from one sample in a study of Graves' ophthalmopathy and Graves' hyperthyroidism. TCRdb re-analysed the multiplex PCR reads in MiXCR, keeping a single row per CDR3 protein. The data hold 200,000 to 250,000 distinct CDR3 sequences, with roughly 29% observed a single time. Material for sequencing was peripheral blood. Source of these receptors: a middle-aged man with Graves' ophthalmopathy. Both conserved end residues are part of each CDR3. Each record gives: J gene, V gene, D gene, clone size, CDR3 DNA, CDR3 protein. The D gene is left open where the match is weak. Some rows mark clone size as missing; the rest say once, few, many or name a class of expanded clone.

TRBJ2-5 TRBV28 TRBD2 once TGTGCCAGCAGTGGTAGCGGGTTATCCCAAGAGACCCAGTACTTC CASSGSGLSQETQYF
TRBJ1-6 TRBV6-1 NA NA TGTGCCAGCAGTGATTATAATTCACCCCTCCACTTT CASSDYNSPLHF
TRBJ2-6 TRBV6-1 TRBD1 NA TGTGCCAGCAGTGGGGGACAGAGAACTGGGGCCAACGTCCTGACTTTC CASSGGQRTGANVLTF
TRBJ2-5 TRBV20-1 TRBD1 many TGCAGTGCTGTTGACCGGGACAGGGGAAAAGAGACCCAGTACTTC CSAVDRDRGKETQYF
TRBJ1-2 TRBV12-3/TRBV12-4 TRBD1 NA TGTACCAGCAGCCGGAGGGACAGATCTAACTATGGCTACACCTTC CTSSRRDRSNYGYTF
TRBJ2-7 TRBV10-1 NA many TGCGCCAGCAGTAACGTACCGGGACCGAGCTTTGACGAGCAGTACTTC CASSNVPGPSFDEQYF
TRBJ2-7 TRBV28 NA NA TGTGCCAGCAGTGGGGATCTAGAGCAGTACTTC CASSGDLEQYF
TRBJ2-5 TRBV28 NA many TGTGCCAGCAGTTTATTGGCGACAGGACTTTCCGAGACCCAGTACTTC CASSLLATGLSETQYF
TRBJ1-5 TRBV28 TRBD1 many TGTGCCAGCAGTTTATTAGGGGGCCGCAATCAGCCCCAGCATTTT CASSLLGGRNQPQHF
TRBJ2-7 TRBV12-3/TRBV12-4 TRBD2 NA TGTGCCAGCAGTTTAGCAGGAACTAGCGGACCTGGGGACGAGCAGTACTTC CASSLAGTSGPGDEQYF
TRBJ1-2 TRBV19 NA NA TGTGCCAGTCAACCCGACGGAGGGAACTATGGCTACACCTTC CASQPDGGNYGYTF
TRBJ1-2 TRBV14 TRBD1 many TGTGCCAGCAGCCAAACGGACAGGGTTTATGGCTACACCTTC CASSQTDRVYGYTF
TRBJ2-7 TRBV29-1 TRBD1 once TGCAGCGTTGGAAGGGTTCCGGGACAGGGATACGAGCAGTACTTC CSVGRVPGQGYEQYF
TRBJ1-1 TRBV29-1 NA many TGCAGCGTTGCCCGGGATTCATCCATGAACACTGAAGCTTTCTTT CSVARDSSMNTEAFF
TRBJ2-7 TRBV5-1 TRBD1 many TGCGCCAGCAGCTCTGGGAGGACAGGGGGCATGTCCTACGAGCAGTACTTC CASSSGRTGGMSYEQYF
TRBJ1-6 TRBV12-3/TRBV12-4 NA few TGTGCCAGCAGTGAGCCCTCGGGGAGCTCCTATAATTCACCCCTCCACTTT CASSEPSGSSYNSPLHF
TRBJ1-5 TRBV30 TRBD1 many TGTGCCTGGAGTGGAACAGGGGGGGTGCCGAATCAGCCCCAGCATTTT CAWSGTGGVPNQPQHF
TRBJ1-2 TRBV24-1 TRBD1 NA TGTGCCACCAGTGATTCCGGGACAGGCATCTATGGCTACACCTTC CATSDSGTGIYGYTF
TRBJ2-3 TRBV28 TRBD2 many TGTGCCAGCAGTTTGGCTAGCGGGATTGCCACAGATACGCAGTATTTT CASSLASGIATDTQYF
TRBJ2-7 TRBV20-1 TRBD2 many TGCAGTGCCGAGACTAGCGGAGGGCCCTACGAGCAGTACTTC CSAETSGGPYEQYF
TRBJ1-1 TRBV12-5 NA once TGTGCTAGTGGTTTGACGCGGGGGCGGGGTACTGAAGCTTTCTTT CASGLTRGRGTEAFF
TRBJ2-5 TRBV4-3 TRBD2 many TGCGCCAGCAGCCAAGAACTAGCGGCAGCGGGGGCCCAGTACTTC CASSQELAAAGAQYF
TRBJ2-7 TRBV29-1 TRBD2 many TGCAGCGTTCAGGACAGCATCTTTAGCGGGAGGGACGAGCAGTACTTC CSVQDSIFSGRDEQYF
TRBJ1-1 TRBV12-3/TRBV12-4 NA many TGTGCCAGCAGCCGAAGAAATCCGGGACTTCGAGCTTTCTTT CASSRRNPGLRAFF
TRBJ2-5 TRBV7-9 NA many TGTGCCAGCAGCTTAGGGTACGTGGAGACCCAGTACTTC CASSLGYVETQYF
TRBJ1-1 TRBV6-1 NA NA TGTGCCAGCAGGCGGACAGACGACACTGAAGCTTTCTTT CASRRTDDTEAFF
TRBJ2-5 TRBV5-5 NA many TGTGCCAGCAGGCCCGGGATCCAAGAGACCCAGTACTTC CASRPGIQETQYF
TRBJ2-2 TRBV20-1 NA many TGCAGTGCTAGAGATGAGTCCCGTGGGACCGGGGAGCTGTTTTTT CSARDESRGTGELFF
TRBJ2-2 TRBV6-1 NA many TGTGCCAGCAGTGAAGTTCCAGGGCCCGCCGGGGAGCTGTTTTTT CASSEVPGPAGELFF
TRBJ2-7 TRBV2 NA NA TGTGCCAGCAGTGGGATTTCGGTGCGGAGCGCCCGAAACCGAATAAGCCCCTACGAGCAGTACTTC CASSGISVRSARNRISPYEQYF
TRBJ1-5 TRBV6-2/TRBV6-3 NA many TGTGCCAGCAGTTACGGTAGCAATCAGCCCCAGCATTTT CASSYGSNQPQHF